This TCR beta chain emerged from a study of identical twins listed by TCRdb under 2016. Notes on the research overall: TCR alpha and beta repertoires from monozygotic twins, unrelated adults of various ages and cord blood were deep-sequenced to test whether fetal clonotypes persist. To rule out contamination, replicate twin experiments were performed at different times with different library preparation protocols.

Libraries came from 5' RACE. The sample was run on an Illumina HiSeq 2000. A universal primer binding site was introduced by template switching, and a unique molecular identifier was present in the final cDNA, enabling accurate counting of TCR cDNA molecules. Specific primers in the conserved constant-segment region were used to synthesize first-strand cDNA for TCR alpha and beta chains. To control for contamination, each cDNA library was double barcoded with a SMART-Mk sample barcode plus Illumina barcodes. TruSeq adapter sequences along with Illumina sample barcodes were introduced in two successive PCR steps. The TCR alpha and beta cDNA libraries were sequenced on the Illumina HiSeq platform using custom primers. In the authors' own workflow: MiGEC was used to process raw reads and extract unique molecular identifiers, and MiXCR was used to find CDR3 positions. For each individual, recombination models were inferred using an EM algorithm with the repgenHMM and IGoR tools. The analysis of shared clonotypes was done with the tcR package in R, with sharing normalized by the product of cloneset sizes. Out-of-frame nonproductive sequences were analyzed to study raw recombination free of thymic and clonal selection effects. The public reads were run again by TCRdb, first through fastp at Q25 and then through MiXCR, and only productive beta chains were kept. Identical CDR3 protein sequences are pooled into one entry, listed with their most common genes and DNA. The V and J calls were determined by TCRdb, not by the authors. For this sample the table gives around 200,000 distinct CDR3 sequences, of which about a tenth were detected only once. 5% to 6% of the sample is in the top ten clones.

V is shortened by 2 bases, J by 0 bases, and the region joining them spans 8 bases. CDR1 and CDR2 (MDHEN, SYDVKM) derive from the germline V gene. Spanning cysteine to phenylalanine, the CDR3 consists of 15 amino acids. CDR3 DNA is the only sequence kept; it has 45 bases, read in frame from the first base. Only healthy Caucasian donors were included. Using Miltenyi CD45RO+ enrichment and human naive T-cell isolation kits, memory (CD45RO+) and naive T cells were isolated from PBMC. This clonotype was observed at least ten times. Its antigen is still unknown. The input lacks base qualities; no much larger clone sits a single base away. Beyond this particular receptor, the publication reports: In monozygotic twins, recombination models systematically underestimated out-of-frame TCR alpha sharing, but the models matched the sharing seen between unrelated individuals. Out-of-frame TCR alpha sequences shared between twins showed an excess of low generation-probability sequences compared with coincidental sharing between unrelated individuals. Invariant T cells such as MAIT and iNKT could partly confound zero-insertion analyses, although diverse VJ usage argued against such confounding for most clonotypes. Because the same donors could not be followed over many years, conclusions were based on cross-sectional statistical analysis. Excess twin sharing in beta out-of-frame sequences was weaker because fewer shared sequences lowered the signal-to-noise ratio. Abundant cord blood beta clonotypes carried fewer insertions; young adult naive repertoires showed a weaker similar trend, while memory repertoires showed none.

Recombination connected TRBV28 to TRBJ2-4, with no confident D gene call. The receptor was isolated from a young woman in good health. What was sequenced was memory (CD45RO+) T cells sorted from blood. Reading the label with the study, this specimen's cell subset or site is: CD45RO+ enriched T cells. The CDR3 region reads CASSLGQVAKNIQYF. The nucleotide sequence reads TGTGCCAGCAGTTTAGGGCAAGTAGCCAAAAACATTCAGTACTTC.